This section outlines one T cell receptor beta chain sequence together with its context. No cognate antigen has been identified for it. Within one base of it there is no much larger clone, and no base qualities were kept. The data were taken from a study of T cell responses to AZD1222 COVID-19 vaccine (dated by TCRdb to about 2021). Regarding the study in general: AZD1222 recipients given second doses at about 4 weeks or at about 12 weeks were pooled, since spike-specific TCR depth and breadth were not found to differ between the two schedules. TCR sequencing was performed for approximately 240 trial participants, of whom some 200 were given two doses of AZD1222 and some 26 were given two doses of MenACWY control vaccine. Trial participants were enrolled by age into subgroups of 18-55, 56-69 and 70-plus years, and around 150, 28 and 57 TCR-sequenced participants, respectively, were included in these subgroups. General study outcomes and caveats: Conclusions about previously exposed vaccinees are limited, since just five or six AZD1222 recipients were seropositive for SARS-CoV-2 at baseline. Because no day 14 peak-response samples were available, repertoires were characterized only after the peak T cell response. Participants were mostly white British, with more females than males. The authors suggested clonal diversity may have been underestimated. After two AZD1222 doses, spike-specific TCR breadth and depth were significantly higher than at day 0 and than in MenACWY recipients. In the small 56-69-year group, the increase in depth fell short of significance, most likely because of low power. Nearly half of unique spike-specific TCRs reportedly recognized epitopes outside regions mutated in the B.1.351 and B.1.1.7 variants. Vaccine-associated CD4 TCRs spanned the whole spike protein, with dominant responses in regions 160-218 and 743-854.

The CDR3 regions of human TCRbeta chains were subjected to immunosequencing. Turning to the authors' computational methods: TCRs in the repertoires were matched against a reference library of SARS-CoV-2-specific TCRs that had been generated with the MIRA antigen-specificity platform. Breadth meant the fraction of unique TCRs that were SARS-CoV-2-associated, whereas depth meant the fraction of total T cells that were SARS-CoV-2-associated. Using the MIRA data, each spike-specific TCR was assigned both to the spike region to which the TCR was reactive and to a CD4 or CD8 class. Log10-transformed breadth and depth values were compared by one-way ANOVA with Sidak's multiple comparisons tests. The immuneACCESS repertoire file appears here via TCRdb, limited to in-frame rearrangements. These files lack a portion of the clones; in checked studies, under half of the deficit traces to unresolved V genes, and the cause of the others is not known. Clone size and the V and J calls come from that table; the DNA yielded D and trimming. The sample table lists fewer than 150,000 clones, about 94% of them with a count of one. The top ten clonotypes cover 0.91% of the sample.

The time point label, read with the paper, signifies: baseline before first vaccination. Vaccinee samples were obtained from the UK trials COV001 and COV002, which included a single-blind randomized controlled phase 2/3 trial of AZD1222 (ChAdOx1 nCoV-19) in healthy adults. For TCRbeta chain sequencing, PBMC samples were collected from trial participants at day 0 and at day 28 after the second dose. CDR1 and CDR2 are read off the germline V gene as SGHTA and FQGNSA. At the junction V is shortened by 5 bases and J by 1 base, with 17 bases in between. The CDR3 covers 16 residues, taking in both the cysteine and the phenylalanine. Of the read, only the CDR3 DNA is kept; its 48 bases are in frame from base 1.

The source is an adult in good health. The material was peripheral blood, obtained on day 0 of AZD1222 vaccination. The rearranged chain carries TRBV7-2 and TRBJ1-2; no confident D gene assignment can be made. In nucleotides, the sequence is TGTGCCAGCAGCCCCGACCGAACCTCCCTTAACTATGGCTACACCTTC. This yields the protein CASSPDRTSLNYGYTF.